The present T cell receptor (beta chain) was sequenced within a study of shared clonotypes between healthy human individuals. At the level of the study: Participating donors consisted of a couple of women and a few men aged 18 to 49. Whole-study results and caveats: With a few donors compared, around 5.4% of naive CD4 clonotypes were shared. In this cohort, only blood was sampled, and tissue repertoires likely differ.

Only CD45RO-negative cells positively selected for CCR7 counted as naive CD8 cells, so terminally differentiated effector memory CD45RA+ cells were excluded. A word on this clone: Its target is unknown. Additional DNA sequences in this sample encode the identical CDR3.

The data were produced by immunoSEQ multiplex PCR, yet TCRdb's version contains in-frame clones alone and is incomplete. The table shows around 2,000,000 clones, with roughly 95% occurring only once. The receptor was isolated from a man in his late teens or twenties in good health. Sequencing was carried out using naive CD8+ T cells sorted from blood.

In DNA form, the CDR3 reads TGTGCCAGCAGTGAGGGAACTAACTATGGCTACACCTTC. As protein: CASSEGTNYGYTF. This sequence joins TRBV2 and TRBJ1-2; D not certain. The CDR3 contains 13 residues. Germline CDR1 reads SNHLY; CDR2 reads FYNNEI. Between the trimmed V and J ends, which lost 3 bases and 0 bases, there was a span of 5 bases.